The T cell receptor (beta chain) under discussion was sequenced for a study of blood T cell repertoires in COVID-19 (dated by TCRdb to 2018 to 2021). A note on the overall study: The collaborator samples originated in the United States, Italy and Spain and spanned the acute and convalescent phases of COVID-19. The material from the prospective study consisted of cDNA or gDNA derived from T cells, B-cell-depleted T cells, or PBMCs. Subjects who had been exposed to COVID-19, were actively infected with it, or had recovered from it provided the deeply sampled blood TCRbeta repertoires that made up the dataset. The repertoires were released in a freely available public database intended as a resource for research on the immune response to SARS-CoV-2. The samples were drawn from the first 160 participants of the ongoing ImmuneRACE study and from over 950 subjects provided by 6 global collaborators. A de-identified subject ID, COVID-19 status, age in years and sex were almost always included in the sample metadata. Where available, HLA class I and class II types were taken from metadata supplied by the sample provider and were not determined by assay-based typing. Here is what the overall study found, with its caveats: The amount of clinical and demographic metadata varied by source and participant and was provided uncurated.

TCRbeta CDR3 regions were amplified from genomic DNA by means of the immunoSEQ Assay, a bias-controlled multiplex PCR. The authors processed their data as follows. Within the assay, amplification of reference gene primers was used to estimate how many nucleated cells each sample contained. To quantify the absolute abundance of each unique TCRbeta CDR3 rearrangement, sequence reads were collapsed and filtered. For each sample, productive Simpson clonality was calculated by taking the square root of Simpson's diversity index across productive rearrangements. TCRdb took over this immuneACCESS table, retaining in-frame rearrangements with V and J assigned. Such tables are incomplete; in checked studies, under half of the missing clones stem from an unresolved V gene, and the remainder is unexplained. V, J and clone size are taken as reported in that table, and D and trimming were inferred from the DNA itself. The sample yields roughly 120,000 clones; 85% were counted once. Roughly 11% of the sample belongs to the ten largest clones.

Collaborating institutions collected whole blood in K2EDTA tubes following their own protocols. For TCRbeta analysis, collaborator samples were shipped as frozen whole blood, as isolated PBMCs, or as DNA extracted from either sample type. On this clone: This clone's antigen is unknown. No clone much larger than this one lies a single base away; base qualities are absent.

The sample comprised peripheral blood. This clonotype originated in a man aged 80 or over with acute or convalescent COVID-19.

The DNA reads as follows: TGCGCCAGCAGCCAGGAAACTAGCGGCACAGATACGCAGTATTTT. Translation gives CASSQETSGTDTQYF. In this chain, TRBV4-3 is recombined with TRBJ2-3; a stretch of 7 junction bases matches TRBD2. V trim: 3 bases; J trim: 1 base; unmatched bases: 4. As encoded in the germline V gene, CDR1 is LGHNA while CDR2 is YSLEER. The CDR3 covers 15 residues, taking in both the cysteine and the phenylalanine. Here the CDR3 DNA is all that survives: 45 bases in frame from base 1.